These 14 T cell receptor beta chains came from one sample sequenced in a study of T cell responses to AZD1222 COVID-19 vaccine. Here immunoSEQ multiplex PCR was the method, and the copy in TCRdb shows in-frame clones only, minus some. In the table there are about 97,000 clones, roughly nine tenths of which are singletons. Sequenced material: peripheral blood, taken on day 0 of AZD1222 vaccination. These receptors originate from an adult in good health.

The gene calls are TRBV2 and TRBJ1-6, with 9 bases fitting TRBD1. The V gene's germline CDR1 is SNHLY and CDR2 FYNNEI. With 5 bases clipped from V and 7 bases from J, the junction kept 3 bases outside the gene matches. The CDR3 spans 14 residues. CDR3 nucleotide sequence: TGTGCCAGCAGTCGACAGGGGGTCAATTCACCCCTCCACTTT. Amino acid sequence: CASSRQGVNSPLHF.

The genes are TRBV5-6 and TRBJ2-1, with a tentative D call TRBD1 (5 bases). Trimming shortened V by 0 bases and J by 0 bases, and 10 bases separated the two germline ends. Per germline, CDR1 SGHDT and CDR2 YYEEEE. The CDR3 runs to 16 residues. CDR3 DNA: TGTGCCAGCAGCTTGGGTACAGGTAGCTCCTACAATGAGCAGTTCTTC. It translates to CASSLGTGSSYNEQFF.

This clone was counted once. The chain couples TRBV7-2 to TRBJ2-1; the D is unclear. The germline V gene has CDR1 SGHTA and CDR2 FQGNSA. The CDR3 extends over 15 amino acids. With 5 bases removed from V and 9 bases from J, the gap between germline ends came to 20 bases. CDR3 nucleotide sequence: TGTGCCAGCAGCCCCTTGACGGGCACTAAAGGTGAGCAGTTCTTC. It is translated as CASSPLTGTKGEQFF.

The genes are TRBV9 and TRBJ2-1; 8 positions match TRBD2. The CDR3 is made up of 16 amino acids. Germline V CDR1 and CDR2: SGDLS, YYNGEE. V lost 0 bases and J lost 8; bases outside the gene matches: 10. The CDR3 region has the DNA TGTGCCAGCAGCGTAGGGCTAGCGGGCTTGTTGTATGAGCAGTTCTTC. Its translation: CASSVGLAGLLYEQFF.

This sequence joins TRBV29-1 and TRBJ1-5; tentatively, D is TRBD1 (6 bases). The CDR3 consists of 15 residues. CDR1 is SQVTM and CDR2 is ANQGSEA in the germline V gene. Trimming left V 5 bases short and J 0 bases short, with 14 bases between. Here the CDR3 reads CSVSIDRISNQPQHF. For the CDR3, the DNA is TGCAGCGTTTCAATTGACAGGATTAGCAATCAGCCCCAGCATTTT.

The sample holds one count of this clone. V and J are TRBV5-6 and TRBJ1-1, with D possibly being TRBD1 (5 bases). The CDR3 consists of 16 residues. CDR1 and CDR2 (germline): SGHDT, YYEEEE. Between the trimmed V and J ends, which lost 4 bases and 6 bases, there was a span of 22 bases. CDR3 loop: CASSPGVRALGAEAFF. The CDR3 bases are TGTGCCAGCAGCCCGGGGGTGCGGGCCTTAGGCGCTGAAGCTTTCTTT. Looking up the rest from reference TRBV5-6 and TRBJ1-1 gives the full variable domain: DAGVTQSPTHLIKTRGQQVTLRCSPKSGHDTVSWYQQALGQGPQFIFQYYEEEERQRGNFPDRFSGHQFPNYSSELNVNALLLGDSALYLCASSPGVRALGAEAFFGQGTRLTVV.

The chain uses TRBV7-3 and TRBJ2-2, with D possibly matching TRBD1 (6 bases). Germline CDR1 reads SGHTA; CDR2 reads FQGTGA. V lost 5 bases to trimming and J lost 1 base, with 8 bases between them. This CDR3 comprises 14 residues. CDR3 nucleotides: TGTGCCAGCAGCCTGGACAGGAACACCGGGGAGCTGTTTTTT. Its translation is CASSLDRNTGELFF.

V is TRBV4-2 and J is TRBJ1-6, with a weak D call TRBD1 (6 bases). Germline V CDR1 and CDR2: LGHNA, YNFKEQ. The CDR3 totals 17 residues. The V end was cut by 1 base, the J end by 4 bases, with 14 bases between. CDR3 sequence reads: CASSQGGGAGYNSPLHF. The CDR3 nucleotides are TGTGCCAGCAGCCAAGGGGGGGGCGCGGGGTATAATTCACCCCTCCACTTT.

The chain couples TRBV10-3 to TRBJ1-1; TRBD1 agrees at 7 bases. There are 17 residues in the CDR3. Unmatched junction bases numbered 10, after V lost 0 bases and J lost 3 bases. In germline, CDR1 is ENHRY, CDR2 SYGVKD. Here the CDR3 reads CAISESGGGGGYTEAFF. Here the CDR3 DNA reads TGTGCCATCAGTGAGTCGGGAGGGGGCGGTGGGTACACTGAAGCTTTCTTT.

As to this clone: Its ends do not fully match the called genes, so a read error is possible. CDR3 amino acids: CASSRWGQGILSTDTQYF. The CDR3 DNA is TGTGCCAGTAGCCGTTGGGGACAGGGGATTCTTAGCACAGATACTCAGTATTTT. The chain couples TRBV19 to TRBJ2-3, with TRBD1 matching 10 bases. Germline V CDR1 and CDR2: LNHDA, SQIVND (reference sequence). The CDR3 is 18 amino acids.

This rearrangement joins TRBV12-5 to TRBJ2-7, with 7 bases that match TRBD1. The germline gives CDR1 LGHNT, CDR2 FRNRAP. This CDR3 region has 17 residues. After removal of 7 bases from V and 6 bases from J, the junction contained 21 bases not matched to a gene. CDR3 loop: CASALRNRGPFQGEQYF. Here the CDR3 DNA reads TGTGCTAGTGCCCTGAGGAACAGGGGACCCTTTCAAGGCGAGCAGTACTTC.

The genes are TRBV6-5 and TRBJ2-7; 7 bases map to TRBD1. Germline lookup yields CDR1 MNHEY and CDR2 SVGAGI. V lost 6 bases to trimming and J lost 2 bases; unmatched junction nucleotides: 10. This CDR3 comprises 15 residues. The CDR3 loop reads CASSPGQSITYEQYF. The CDR3 bases are TGTGCCAGCAGCCCGGGACAGTCCATTACCTACGAGCAGTACTTC.

The rearrangement links TRBV5-1 to TRBJ2-1, with TRBD2 matching 9 bases. The CDR3 contains 15 residues. The trim removed 3 bases at V and 5 bases at J, leaving 6 bases unmatched. The germline CDR1 and CDR2 sequences are SGHRS and YFSETQ. In DNA form, the CDR3 reads TGCGCCAGCAGCTCACCCCAGCGGGGGGACAATGAGCAGTTCTTC. Protein sequence: CASSSPQRGDNEQFF.

The CDR3 DNA reads as TGTGCCAGCAGCCAGCGTACCGGGACTAAAAGTTACGAGCAGTACTTC. This encodes CASSQRTGTKSYEQYF. This chain connects TRBV3-1 (or the pseudogene TRBV3-2) to TRBJ2-7, with 7 nucleotides matching TRBD2. This CDR3 contains 16 residues. CDR1 LGHDT and CDR2 YNNKEL come from the germline V gene (reference sequence). Unmatched junction bases numbered 12, after V lost 3 bases and J lost 4 bases.